Listed below are T cell receptor beta chains from one sample, sequenced in a study of blood T cell repertoires in COVID-19. TCRdb keeps only in-frame clones here, not all; method: immunoSEQ multiplex PCR. This sample carries fewer than 200,000 clones, around 83% of them seen once, and the ten largest clones take under 9.5%. The sample comprised peripheral blood. The receptors stem from a woman aged 60 to 75 with acute or convalescent COVID-19. The CDR3 runs from the conserved cysteine through the conserved F or W. The D gene is left open where the match is weak. A clone size is listed for some rows: how often the clone was seen (once, few, many), or a class if it is expanded.

.,.,TRBJ2-2,TRBV5-4,16,CASSLGFTVRTGELFF,TGTGCCAGCAGCTTAGGTTTCACAGTCCGCACCGGGGAGCTGTTTTTT
.,.,TRBJ1-2,TRBV28,13,CASRDGINYGYTF,TGTGCCAGCAGGGACGGGATTAACTATGGCTACACCTTC
.,.,TRBJ1-2,TRBV9,14,CASSVAGRRYGYTF,TGTGCCAGCAGCGTAGCGGGGAGACGCTATGGCTACACCTTC
.,TRBD1,TRBJ2-7,TRBV18,13,CASSLGQDGEQYF,TGTGCCAGCTCCCTTGGACAGGATGGCGAGCAGTACTTC
.,.,TRBJ2-5,TRBV6-5,13,CASSQNAGETQYF,TGTGCCAGCAGTCAGAACGCTGGAGAGACCCAGTACTTC
.,TRBD1,TRBJ1-5,TRBV4-1,16,CASSQEGTAGNQPQHF,TGCGCCAGCAGCCAAGAGGGGACAGCTGGCAATCAGCCCCAGCATTTT
.,.,TRBJ1-1,TRBV20-1,13,CSASSGGNTEAFF,TGCAGTGCTAGTTCGGGGGGGAACACTGAAGCTTTCTTT
once,.,TRBJ2-3,TRBV4-1,16,CASSQVRTASTDTQYF,TGCGCCAGCAGCCAAGTGAGGACAGCTAGCACAGATACGCAGTATTTT
.,TRBD2,TRBJ2-1,TRBV4-1,16,CASSQETSGSYREQFF,TGCGCCAGCAGCCAAGAAACTAGCGGGAGTTACCGTGAGCAGTTCTTC
.,TRBD1,TRBJ1-4,TRBV4-2,15,CASSQRGQGTGKLFF,TGTGCCAGCAGCCAAAGGGGACAGGGAACGGGAAAACTGTTTTTT
.,TRBD1,TRBJ2-5,TRBV24-1,15,CATSDSGQGQETQYF,TGTGCCACCAGTGACTCGGGACAGGGTCAAGAGACCCAGTACTTC
.,TRBD1,TRBJ1-2,TRBV25-1,14,CASNGDRANYGYTF,TGTGCCAGCAACGGGGACAGGGCTAACTATGGCTACACCTTC
.,.,TRBJ1-5,TRBV7-2,13,CASSSSGQQPQHF,TGTGCCAGCAGCTCTTCAGGGCAACAGCCCCAGCATTTT
.,.,TRBJ2-2,TRBV4-2,14,CASSQEVRTGELFF,TGTGCCAGCAGCCAAGAGGTGCGCACCGGGGAGCTGTTTTTT
.,.,TRBJ2-1,TRBV19,12,CASSMRWNEQFF,TGTGCCAGTAGTATGAGGTGGAATGAGCAGTTCTTC
.,TRBD2,TRBJ2-1,TRBV12-3/TRBV12-4,13,CASSTLAAAEQFF,TGTGCCAGCAGCACCCTAGCGGCCGCTGAGCAGTTCTTC